This T cell receptor (beta chain) derives from a study of shared clonotypes between healthy human individuals. The material for each subset, its genomic DNA, was split evenly across several immunoSEQ plates. TCRdb's table, derived via immunoSEQ multiplex PCR, lists solely in-frame clones and lacks some. The data contain about 320,000 clones, 87% of them seen just once; the ten biggest clones take up roughly 17%. The germline V gene encodes CDR1 MGHRA and CDR2 YSYEKL. With 1 base removed from V and 7 bases from J, the gap between germline ends came to 4 bases. This CDR3 has 11 residues. The TCR comes from a young man in good health. The rearrangement joins TRBV4-1 to TRBJ1-2; D call uncertain. The sequenced material came from memory CD8+ T cells sorted from blood. As for subset: CD45RO+ cells pooled with CCR7-negative TemRA cells. The CDR3 loop is CASSQAGGYTF. CDR3 coding DNA: TGCGCCAGCAGCCAAGCCGGTGGCTACACCTTC.